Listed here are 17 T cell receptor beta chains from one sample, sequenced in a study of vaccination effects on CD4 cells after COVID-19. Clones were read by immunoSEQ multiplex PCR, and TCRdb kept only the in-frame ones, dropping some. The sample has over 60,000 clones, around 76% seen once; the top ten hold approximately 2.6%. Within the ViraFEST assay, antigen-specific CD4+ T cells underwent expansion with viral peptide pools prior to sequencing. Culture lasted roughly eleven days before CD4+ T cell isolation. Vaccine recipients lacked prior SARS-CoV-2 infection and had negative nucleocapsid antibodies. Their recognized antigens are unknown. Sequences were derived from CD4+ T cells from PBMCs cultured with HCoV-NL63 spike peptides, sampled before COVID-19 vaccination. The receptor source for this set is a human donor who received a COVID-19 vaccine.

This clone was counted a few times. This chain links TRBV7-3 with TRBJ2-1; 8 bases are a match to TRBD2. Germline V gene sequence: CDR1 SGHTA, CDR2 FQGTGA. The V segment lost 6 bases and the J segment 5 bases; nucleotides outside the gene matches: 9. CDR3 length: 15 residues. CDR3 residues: CASRFSGVGNNEQFF. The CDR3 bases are TGTGCCAGCAGGTTTAGCGGGGTGGGCAACAATGAGCAGTTCTTC.

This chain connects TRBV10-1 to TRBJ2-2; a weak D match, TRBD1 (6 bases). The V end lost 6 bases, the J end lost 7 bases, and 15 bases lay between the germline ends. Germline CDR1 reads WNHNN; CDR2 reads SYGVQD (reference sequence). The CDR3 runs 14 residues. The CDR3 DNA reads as TGCGCCAGCAGCAGGACAGCTCATAGCGGGGAGCTGTTTTTT. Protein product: CASSRTAHSGELFF.

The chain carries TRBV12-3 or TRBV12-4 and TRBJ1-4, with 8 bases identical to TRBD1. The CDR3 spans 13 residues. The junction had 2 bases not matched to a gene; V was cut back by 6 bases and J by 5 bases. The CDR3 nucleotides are TGTGCCAGCAGGGACAGGGTAAATGAAAAACTGTTTTTT. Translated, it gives CASRDRVNEKLFF.

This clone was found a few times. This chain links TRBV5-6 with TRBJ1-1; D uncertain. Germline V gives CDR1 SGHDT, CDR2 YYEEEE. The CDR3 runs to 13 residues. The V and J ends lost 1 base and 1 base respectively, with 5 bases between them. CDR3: CASSLWENTEAFF. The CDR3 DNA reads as TGTGCCAGCAGCTTGTGGGAGAACACTGAAGCTTTCTTT.

The chain's CDR3 is CASSVEQGGTEAFF. Written as DNA, the CDR3 is TGTGCCAGCAGCGTAGAACAGGGTGGCACTGAAGCTTTCTTT. The chain uses TRBV9 and TRBJ1-1; tentative D call: TRBD1 (6 bases). The CDR3 has 14 residues. Germline V gene sequence: CDR1 SGDLS, CDR2 YYNGEE. V was shortened by 0 bases and J by 4 bases, with 10 bases between the two germline ends.

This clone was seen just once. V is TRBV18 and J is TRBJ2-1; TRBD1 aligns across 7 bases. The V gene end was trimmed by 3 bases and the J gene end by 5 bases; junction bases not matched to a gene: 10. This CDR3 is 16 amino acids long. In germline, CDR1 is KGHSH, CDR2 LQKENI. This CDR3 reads CASSPPGQTSNNEQFF. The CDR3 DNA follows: TGTGCCAGCTCACCGCCGGGACAGACTTCGAACAATGAGCAGTTCTTC.

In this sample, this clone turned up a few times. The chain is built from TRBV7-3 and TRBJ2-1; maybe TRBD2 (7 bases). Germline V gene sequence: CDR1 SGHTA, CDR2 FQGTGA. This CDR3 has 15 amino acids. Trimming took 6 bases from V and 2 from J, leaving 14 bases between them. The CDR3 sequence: CASRFSGGAYNEQFF. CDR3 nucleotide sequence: TGTGCCAGCAGGTTCTCGGGGGGCGCCTACAATGAGCAGTTCTTC.

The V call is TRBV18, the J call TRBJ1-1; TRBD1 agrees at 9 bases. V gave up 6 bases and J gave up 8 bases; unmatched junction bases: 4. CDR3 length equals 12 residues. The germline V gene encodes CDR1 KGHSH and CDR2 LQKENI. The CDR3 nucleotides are TGTGCCAGCTCCCGGACAGGGGAGGAAGCTTTCTTT. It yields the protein CASSRTGEEAFF.

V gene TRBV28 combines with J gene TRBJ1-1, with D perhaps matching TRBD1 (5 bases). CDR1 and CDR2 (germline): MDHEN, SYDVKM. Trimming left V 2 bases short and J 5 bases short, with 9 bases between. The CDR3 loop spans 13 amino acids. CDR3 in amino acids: CASSLQGGTEAFF. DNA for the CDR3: TGTGCCAGCAGTTTACAGGGTGGGACTGAAGCTTTCTTT.

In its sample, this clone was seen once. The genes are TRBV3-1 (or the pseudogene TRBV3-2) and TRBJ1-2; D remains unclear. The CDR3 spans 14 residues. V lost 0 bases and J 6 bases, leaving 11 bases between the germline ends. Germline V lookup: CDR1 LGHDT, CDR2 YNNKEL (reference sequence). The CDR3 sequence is CASSQDLGKNGYTF. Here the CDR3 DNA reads TGTGCCAGCAGCCAAGACTTGGGTAAGAATGGCTACACCTTC.

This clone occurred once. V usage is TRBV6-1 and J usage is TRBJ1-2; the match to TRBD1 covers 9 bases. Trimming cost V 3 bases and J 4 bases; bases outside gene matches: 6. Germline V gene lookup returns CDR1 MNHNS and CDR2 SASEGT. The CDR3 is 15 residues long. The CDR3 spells CASSDTGTGFYGYTF. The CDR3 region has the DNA TGTGCCAGCAGTGACACCGGGACAGGGTTCTATGGCTACACCTTC.

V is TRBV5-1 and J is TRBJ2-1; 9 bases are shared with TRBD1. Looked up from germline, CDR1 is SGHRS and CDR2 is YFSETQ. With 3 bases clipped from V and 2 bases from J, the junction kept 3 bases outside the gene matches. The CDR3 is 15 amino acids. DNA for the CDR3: TGCGCCAGCAGCTACCGGGACAGGGCCTACAATGAGCAGTTCTTC. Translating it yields CASSYRDRAYNEQFF. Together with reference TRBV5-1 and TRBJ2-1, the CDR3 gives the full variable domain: KAGVTQTPRYLIKTRGQQVTLSCSPISGHRSVSWYQQTPGQGLQFLFEYFSETQRNKGNFPGRFSGRQFSNSRSEMNVSTLELGDSALYLCASSYRDRAYNEQFFGPGTRLTVL.

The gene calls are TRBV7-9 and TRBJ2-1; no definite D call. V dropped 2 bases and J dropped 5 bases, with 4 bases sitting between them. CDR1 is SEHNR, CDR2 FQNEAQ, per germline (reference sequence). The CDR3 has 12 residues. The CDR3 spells CASSLQDNEQFF. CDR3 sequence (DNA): TGTGCCAGCAGCTTACAGGACAATGAGCAGTTCTTC.

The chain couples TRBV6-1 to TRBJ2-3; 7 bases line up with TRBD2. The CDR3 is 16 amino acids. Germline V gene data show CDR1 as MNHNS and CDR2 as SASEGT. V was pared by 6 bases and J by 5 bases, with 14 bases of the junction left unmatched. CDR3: CASREYLAAPRDTQYF. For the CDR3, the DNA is TGTGCCAGCAGAGAATATCTAGCGGCCCCCCGAGATACGCAGTATTTT.

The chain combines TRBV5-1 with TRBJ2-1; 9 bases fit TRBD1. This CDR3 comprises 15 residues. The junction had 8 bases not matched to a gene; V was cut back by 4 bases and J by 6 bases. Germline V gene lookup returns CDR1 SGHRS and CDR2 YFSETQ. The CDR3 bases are TGCGCCAGCAGCGCCTGGACAGGGGAATTCAATGAGCAGTTCTTC. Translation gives CASSAWTGEFNEQFF. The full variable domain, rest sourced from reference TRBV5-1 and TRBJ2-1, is KAGVTQTPRYLIKTRGQQVTLSCSPISGHRSVSWYQQTPGQGLQFLFEYFSETQRNKGNFPGRFSGRQFSNSRSEMNVSTLELGDSALYLCASSAWTGEFNEQFFGPGTRLTVL.

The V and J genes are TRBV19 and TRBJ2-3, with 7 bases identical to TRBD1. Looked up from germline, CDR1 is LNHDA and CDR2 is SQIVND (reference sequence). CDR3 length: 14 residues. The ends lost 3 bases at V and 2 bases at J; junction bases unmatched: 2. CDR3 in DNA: TGTGCCAGTAGTATCGGGACAGCCACAGATACGCAGTATTTT. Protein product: CASSIGTATDTQYF.

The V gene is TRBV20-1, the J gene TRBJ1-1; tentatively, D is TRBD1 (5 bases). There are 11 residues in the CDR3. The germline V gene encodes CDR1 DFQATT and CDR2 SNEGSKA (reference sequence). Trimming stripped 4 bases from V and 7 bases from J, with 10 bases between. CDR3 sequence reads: CSAIPGDEAFF. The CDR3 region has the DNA TGCAGTGCTATCCCGGGGGATGAAGCTTTCTTT.